Listed below are T cell receptor beta chains from one sample, sequenced in a study of graft-versus-host responses after intestinal transplantation. No antigen has been identified for these receptors. The protocol was immunoSEQ multiplex PCR, while the TCRdb copy is restricted to in-frame clones and leaves out a portion. The sample contains 90,000 to 95,000 clones, roughly 90% of which appear only once. Sequencing was performed on unstimulated CD8+ T cells sorted from spleen or lymph node cells, taken before intestinal transplant. The origin of the receptors is a human donor who received an intestinal transplant. Each CDR3 is given with its conserved first and last residue. D genes are given only for firm matches. The size of a clone is reported for some rows only, either as once, few or many, or as a class for expanded clones.

TRBV27	TRBJ2-1	NA	NA	TGTGCCAGCAGTTTACACAGGCCGTGCAATGAGCAGTTCTTC	CASSLHRPCNEQFF
TRBV6-5	TRBJ2-7	TRBD2	NA	TGTGCCAGCAGCCCCGGACTAGCGGGAGGGGGCGAGCAGTACTTC	CASSPGLAGGGEQYF
TRBV6-5	TRBJ1-2	NA	NA	TGTGCCACCTCCGGGGGGTGGGGTAACTATGGCTACACCTTC	CATSGGWGNYGYTF
TRBV2	TRBJ2-7	TRBD2	once	TGTGCCAGCAGTTATGCTAGCGGGAGCTCCTACGAGCAGTACTTC	CASSYASGSSYEQYF
TRBV30	TRBJ2-1	NA	NA	TGTGCCTGGAGTGTAAGCTATCGACTTACTTACAATGAGCAGTTCTTC	CAWSVSYRLTYNEQFF
TRBV4-1	TRBJ2-7	TRBD1	few	TGCGCCAGCAGCCCCTTAATGACAGGGGGACTCTACGAGCAGTACTTC	CASSPLMTGGLYEQYF
TRBV9	TRBJ2-5	NA	NA	TGTGCCAGCAGCCCCCATTCGCACTTCGGTGGGCGGGGTGAGACCCAGTACTTC	CASSPHSHFGGRGETQYF
TRBV2	TRBJ1-2	NA	NA	TGTGCCAGCAGTCGCACCGCGACACCTAACTATGGCTACACCTTC	CASSRTATPNYGYTF
TRBV29-1	TRBJ2-7	TRBD1	NA	TGCAGCGTCCGACAGGGCTTCCCTTACTACGAGCAGTACTTC	CSVRQGFPYYEQYF
TRBV9	TRBJ1-2	TRBD1	NA	TGTGCCAGCAGCGGACAACAGGGGCTCTACACCTTC	CASSGQQGLYTF
TRBV5-4	TRBJ2-2	TRBD1	once	TGTGCCAGCAGCCCGGGACAGGGAACCGCCGGGGAGCTGTTTTTT	CASSPGQGTAGELFF
TRBV28	TRBJ2-7	NA	NA	TGTGCCAGCAGTTTCCCCCGGACAGAGATATACTACGAGCAGTACTTC	CASSFPRTEIYYEQYF
TRBV6-5	TRBJ2-1	NA	NA	TGTGCCAGCAGTTACGGCCTCCACCCAGACAATGAGCAGTTCTTC	CASSYGLHPDNEQFF
TRBV7-9	TRBJ2-5	TRBD2	NA	TGTGCCAGCAGCTTAGTTCTAGCGGAAGAGACCCAGTACTTC	CASSLVLAEETQYF
TRBV9	TRBJ2-7	TRBD1	NA	TGTGCCAGCAGCGCCGGGGACAGGGCCTACGAGCAGTACTTC	CASSAGDRAYEQYF
TRBV21-1	TRBJ1-2	NA	NA	TGTCCCGCCCCCAGAGGTGCGCCTATGGCTACACCTGGATGCTTC	CPAPRGAPMATPGCF
TRBV27	TRBJ2-1	NA	once	TGTGCCAGCAGTATGGGGCTCTACAATGAGCAGTTCTTC	CASSMGLYNEQFF
TRBV7-8	TRBJ1-2	NA	NA	TGTGCCAGCAGCCCGGGGGGGACTTCCTCTAACTATGGCTACACCTTC	CASSPGGTSSNYGYTF
TRBV28	TRBJ2-2	NA	NA	TGTGCCAGCAGTTTTACAACCGGGGAGCTGTTTTTT	CASSFTTGELFF
TRBV21-1	TRBJ2-5	NA	NA	TGTGCCAGCAGCAAGGTTGGCAGCCAAGAGACCCAGTACTTC	CASSKVGSQETQYF
TRBV7-8	TRBJ2-7	NA	NA	TGTGCCAGCAGCTGGTTTGAGGGAGGAGAACTCTCCTACGAGCAGTACTTC	CASSWFEGGELSYEQYF
TRBV27	TRBJ2-7	NA	once	TGTGCCAGCAGTTCAGCCTACGAGCAGTACTTC	CASSSAYEQYF
TRBV27	TRBJ1-5	TRBD1	NA	TGTGCCAGCAGACACGGGACAGGGTTTTTACAGCCCCAGCATTTT	CASRHGTGFLQPQHF
TRBV6-1	TRBJ2-5	NA	NA	TGTGCCAGCAGGCGACTTTCTGAAGAGACCCAGTACTTC	CASRRLSEETQYF
TRBV6-5	TRBJ2-5	NA	NA	TGTGCCAGCACTATTAGTGCTCGGGGGACCCAGTACTTC	CASTISARGTQYF
TRBV5-1	TRBJ2-7	TRBD1	once	TGCGCCAGCAGCACAGACAGGGGGCGCATCTACGAGCAGTACTTC	CASSTDRGRIYEQYF
TRBV5-8	TRBJ2-1	TRBD1	NA	TGTGCCAGCAGCCCGGAGGACAGGGGACAGAACAATGAGCAGTTCTTC	CASSPEDRGQNNEQFF
TRBV5-1	TRBJ2-7	TRBD2	few	TGCGCCAGCAGCTTGTTAAGTCCAGCGGGAGACCCCTGGGAGCAGTACTTC	CASSLLSPAGDPWEQYF